This T cell receptor (beta chain) was recovered during a study of shared clonotypes between healthy human individuals. Assay: immunoSEQ multiplex PCR; the TCRdb copy retains only in-frame clones and omits some. Found here are about 2 million clones, around 95% of them singletons; the top ten hold 0.1% to 0.15%. The germline gives CDR1 SGHTA, CDR2 FQGNSA. V was trimmed by 4 bases and J by 4 bases, leaving 14 bases between them. The length of the CDR3 is 15 residues. Sequenced: naive CD4+ T cells sorted from blood. Subset defined: CD45RA+ positively selected. The clonotype comes from a man aged 18 to 29 in good health. The chain combines TRBV7-2 with TRBJ2-1; perhaps TRBD2 as D (6 bases). CDR3 DNA: TGTGCCAGCAGCTCCGGGACTCCCGCTTACAATGAGCAGTTCTTC. Protein product: CASSSGTPAYNEQFF.